This T cell receptor beta chain is drawn from a study of control samples from healthy donors and cancer patients. Germline V gives CDR1 SGDLS, CDR2 YYNGEE. CDR3 length equals 12 residues. V was cut by 3 bases and J by 12 bases, with 14 bases left in between. The repertoire was sequenced with immunoSEQ multiplex PCR; TCRdb's copy has only in-frame clones and lacks some. Of about 130,000 clones in the sample, around nine tenths were seen once. The V call is TRBV9, the J call TRBJ2-3; perhaps TRBD2 as D (6 bases). The sequenced material came from blood. The sequence was collected from a man aged 45-60 years in good health. Here the CDR3 DNA reads TGTGCCAGCAGCGCCTACGCGGGGAACCAGTATTTT. Translated, it gives CASSAYAGNQYF.